This T cell receptor (beta chain) is from a study of cytomegalovirus exposure and HLA in healthy donors. Researchers ran the PCR with 60 Vbeta and 13 Jbeta primers. Sequencing used immunoSEQ multiplex PCR; TCRdb keeps in-frame clones, though not all of them. The table records around 150,000 clones, about 82% of them present only once. This CDR3 is 13 amino acids long. Germline values: CDR1 SGHRS, CDR2 YFSETQ. The TCR was taken from a middle-aged woman in good health and CMV-seropositive. Sequencing input: PBMCs. The rearrangement links TRBV5-1 to TRBJ2-5, with D unresolved. Gene TRBJ2-7 matches the end of the DNA better, so the J call may be wrong. CDR3 amino acids: CASSLRLAHEQYF. CDR3 DNA: TGCGCCAGCAGCCTACGACTGGCTCACGAGCAGTACTTC.